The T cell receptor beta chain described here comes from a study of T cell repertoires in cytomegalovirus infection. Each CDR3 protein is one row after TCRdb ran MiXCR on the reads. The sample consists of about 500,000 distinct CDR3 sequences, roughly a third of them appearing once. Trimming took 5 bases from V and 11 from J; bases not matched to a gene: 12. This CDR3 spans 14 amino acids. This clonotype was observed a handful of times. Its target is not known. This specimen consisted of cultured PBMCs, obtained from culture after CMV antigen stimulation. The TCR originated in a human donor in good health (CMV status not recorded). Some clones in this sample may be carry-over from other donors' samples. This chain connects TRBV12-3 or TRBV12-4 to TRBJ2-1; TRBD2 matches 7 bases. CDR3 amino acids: CASSPLTSARKQFF. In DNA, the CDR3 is TGTGCCAGCAGTCCACTAACTAGCGCCCGAAAGCAGTTCTTC.